These 25 T cell receptor beta chains came from one sample sequenced in a study of cytomegalovirus exposure and HLA in healthy donors. The protocol was immunoSEQ multiplex PCR, while the TCRdb copy is restricted to in-frame clones and leaves out a portion. There are some 76,000 clones in the sample; approximately 95% occur only once, and 3.3% lies in the top ten. The specimen sequenced was PBMCs. All receptors come from a woman aged 18-29 years in good health and CMV-seropositive.

The V and J genes are TRBV27 and TRBJ2-1; TRBD1 aligns across 10 bases. This CDR3 is built from 19 residues. Germline CDR1 reads MNHEY; CDR2 reads SMNVEV (reference sequence). With V trimmed by 5 bases and J by 5 bases, 18 bases remained unmatched. This CDR3 is CASSRPGTGVGVSDNEQFF. CDR3 nucleotide sequence: TGTGCCAGCAGTCGTCCCGGGACAGGGGTTGGCGTATCCGACAATGAGCAGTTCTTC.

The V call is TRBV2, the J call TRBJ2-3, with D possibly matching TRBD2 (6 bases). CDR1 SNHLY and CDR2 FYNNEI come from the germline V gene. This CDR3 is built from 16 residues. V lost 2 bases and J lost 4, with 16 bases in between. CDR3 nucleotide sequence: TGTGCCAGCAGTGAATTGGAGGGGCTAAGGGCAGATACGCAGTATTTT. Protein product: CASSELEGLRADTQYF.

About this clone: One junction end disagrees with the germline gene, perhaps due to a read error. This chain joins TRBV4-2 and TRBJ2-3; 9 positions agree with TRBD1. Per germline, CDR1 LGHNA and CDR2 YNFKEQ. The CDR3 runs to 15 residues. The CDR3 DNA follows: TGTGCCAGCACCCAAGGTGGGACAGGGACAGATACGCAGTATTTT. Its protein product is CASTQGGTGTDTQYF.

The chain is built from TRBV4-1 and TRBJ2-1, with TRBD2 matching over 8 bases. V dropped 2 bases and J dropped 0; count of bases not matched to a gene: 9. Looked up from germline, CDR1 is MGHRA and CDR2 is YSYEKL. The CDR3 length is 18 residues. The CDR3 region is CASSQSLAVVSSYNEQFF. The CDR3 DNA reads TGCGCCAGCAGCCAATCACTAGCGGTAGTAAGCTCCTACAATGAGCAGTTCTTC.

The gene calls are TRBV25-1 and TRBJ1-1; a weak D match, TRBD1 (5 bases). With 3 bases removed from V and 1 base from J, the gap between germline ends came to 12 bases. The CDR3 has 15 residues. Germline-derived CDR1 and CDR2 are MGHDK and SYGVNS. The CDR3 DNA follows: TGTGCCAGCAGTGACCAACCTACAGGGAACACTGAAGCTTTCTTT. Amino acids: CASSDQPTGNTEAFF. The full variable domain, in which reference TRBV25-1 and TRBJ1-1 provide the parts outside the CDR3, is EADIYQTPRYLVIGTGKKITLECSQTMGHDKMYWYQQDPGMELHLIHYSYGVNSTEKGDLSSESTVSRIRTEHFPLTLESARPSHTSQYLCASSDQPTGNTEAFFGQGTRLTVV.

J is TRBJ1-1 and V is TRBV6-5, with D tentatively TRBD1 (6 bases). Germline CDR1 MNHEY, CDR2 SVGAGI. V lost 4 bases and J lost 1, with 10 bases in between. The CDR3 has 14 residues. Here the CDR3 DNA reads TGTGCCAGCAGTTTAAGACAGGAGAACACTGAAGCTTTCTTT. This encodes CASSLRQENTEAFF.

The chain has TRBV12-2 and TRBJ1-1. TRBV12-2 is reported as a pseudogene. This CDR3 is built from 9 residues. This CDR3 is CASRPAPGF. The DNA for the CDR3 is TGTGCAAGTCGCCCCGCCCCCGGGTTT.

The chain couples TRBV2 to TRBJ2-7; unclear D gene. The CDR3 has 12 residues. Trimming cost V 6 bases and J 7 bases, with 13 bases left between them. CDR1 SNHLY and CDR2 FYNNEI come from the germline V gene. As DNA, the CDR3 is TGTGCCAGCAGGAAAGCCCCTCAAGAGCAGTACTTC. Its protein is CASRKAPQEQYF.

The rearrangement links TRBV6-5 to TRBJ2-3; D remains ambiguous. The CDR3 runs to 10 residues. Germline CDR1 is MNHEY and CDR2 is SVGAGI. The V gene lost 7 bases and the J gene lost 6 bases, with 5 bases spanning the gap. The DNA of the CDR3 is TGTGCCAGCACCGGGGATACGCAGTATTTT. It is translated as CASTGDTQYF.

The genes are TRBV7-2 and TRBJ2-7; D call uncertain. V lost 1 base to trimming and J lost 6 bases, with 10 bases between them. The CDR3 sequence is 13 residues long. The germline V gene encodes CDR1 SGHTA and CDR2 FQGNSA. Here the CDR3 DNA reads TGTGCCAGCAGCTTAGGGATTTGGGCCGAGCAGTACTTC. Translation: CASSLGIWAEQYF.

The chain joins TRBV30 to TRBJ1-2; D perhaps matches TRBD1 (6 bases). Per the germline V gene, CDR1 is GTSNPN and CDR2 is SVGIG (reference sequence). Between the trimmed V and J ends, which lost 5 bases and 2 bases, there was a span of 9 bases. The CDR3 covers 12 residues. CDR3 amino acids: CAWGGANYGYTF. The CDR3 DNA sequence: TGTGCCTGGGGGGGGGCCAACTATGGCTACACCTTC.

CDR3 coding DNA: TGCAGCGTTGAGACCTATACAGGGGGCTTCTACGAGCAGTACTTC. Encoded protein: CSVETYTGGFYEQYF. The chain uses TRBV29-1 and TRBJ2-7; 9 bases match TRBD1. Germline CDR1 SQVTM, CDR2 ANQGSEA. V was clipped by 3 bases and J by 3 bases; unmatched bases: 9. This CDR3 has 15 amino acids.

The chain links TRBV6-6 to TRBJ1-2; D is ambiguous. Germline CDR1 MNHNY, CDR2 SVGAGI (reference sequence). CDR3 length equals 12 residues. The germline V and J ends were trimmed by 8 bases and 5 bases, with 12 bases remaining between them. The DNA for the CDR3 is TGTGCCAGCGGGTCTAGTAGGTATGGCTACACCTTC. Protein: CASGSSRYGYTF.

V is TRBV4-2 and J is TRBJ2-2; perhaps TRBD2 as D (6 bases). Deletions cut 0 bases from V and 6 bases from J, with 11 bases between. The CDR3 sequence is 15 residues long. CDR1 is LGHNA and CDR2 is YNFKEQ in the germline V gene. CDR3 in DNA: TGTGCCAGCAGCCAAGACGGGGGTCGGTCCGGGGAGCTGTTTTTT. Amino acids: CASSQDGGRSGELFF.

V usage is TRBV27 and J usage is TRBJ2-1; D gene unclear. The germline V and J ends were trimmed by 6 bases and 8 bases, with 17 bases remaining between them. CDR3 length equals 14 residues. Per the germline V gene, CDR1 is MNHEY and CDR2 is SMNVEV (reference sequence). DNA of the CDR3: TGTGCCAGCAGCCCAGCCGGAGTAACCGATGAGCAGTTCTTC. The encoded protein is CASSPAGVTDEQFF.

This chain connects TRBV27 to TRBJ1-6; D may be TRBD1 (6 bases). Germline CDR1 and CDR2: MNHEY and SMNVEV (reference sequence). This CDR3 spans 14 amino acids. V was pared by 5 bases and J by 10 bases, with 15 bases between. CDR3 sequence: CASSVTGLGSPLHF. In DNA, the CDR3 is TGTGCCAGCAGTGTCACAGGGTTGGGCTCACCCCTCCACTTT.

The CDR3 bases are TGTGCCAGCAGCCCCAATGGACTAGCTTCCTACGAGCAGTACTTC. This encodes CASSPNGLASYEQYF. This sequence joins TRBV9 and TRBJ2-7; TRBD2 aligns across 8 bases. With 4 bases clipped from V and 1 base from J, the junction kept 7 bases outside the gene matches. The CDR3 is 15 residues long. CDR1 is SGDLS, CDR2 YYNGEE, per germline.

The chain uses TRBV29-1 and TRBJ1-3; TRBD1 might be the D (6 bases). V dropped 0 bases and J dropped 5 bases, with 14 bases sitting between them. The CDR3 contains 15 residues. Germline values: CDR1 SQVTM, CDR2 ANQGSEA. In DNA form, the CDR3 reads TGCAGCGTTGAAGATCGCAGGGGCTTCAGAAACACCATATATTTT. This codes for CSVEDRRGFRNTIYF.

The rearrangement joins TRBV4-1 to TRBJ2-1, with a tentative D call TRBD2 (6 bases). Germline CDR1 and CDR2: MGHRA and YSYEKL. The CDR3 is made up of 16 amino acids. The germline V and J ends were trimmed by 4 bases and 2 bases, with 15 bases remaining between them. Written as DNA, the CDR3 is TGCGCCAGCAGCCCCCGTTTAGCGGAGCCCTACAATGAGCAGTTCTTC. Amino acid sequence: CASSPRLAEPYNEQFF.

This sequence joins TRBV7-2 and TRBJ1-2; D uncertain. Germline assignment: CDR1 SGHTA and CDR2 FQGNSA. Trimming cost V 5 bases and J 2 bases, with 12 bases left between them. The CDR3 covers 14 residues. CDR3 DNA: TGTGCCAGCAGCGATGACATTTCGAACTATGGCTACACCTTC. It translates to CASSDDISNYGYTF.

The J gene is TRBJ2-7, the V gene TRBV4-2; 11 nucleotides line up with TRBD2. CDR1 LGHNA and CDR2 YNFKEQ come from the germline V gene. V gave up 1 base and J gave up 6 bases; unmatched junction bases: 8. The CDR3 spans 16 residues. CDR3 residues: CASSQAGGLAGSEQYF. The CDR3 DNA follows: TGTGCCAGCAGCCAAGCCGGAGGACTAGCGGGTTCCGAGCAGTACTTC.

J is TRBJ1-4 and V is TRBV5-1; D perhaps matches TRBD1 (5 bases). Trimming cost V 0 bases and J 7 bases, with 13 bases left between them. Germline CDR1 is SGHRS and CDR2 is YFSETQ. The CDR3 sequence is 15 residues long. CDR3 sequence reads: CASSLVAGRGEKLFF. In DNA form, the CDR3 reads TGCGCCAGCAGCTTGGTGGCAGGGAGGGGTGAAAAACTGTTTTTT.

The rearrangement uses TRBV7-6 and TRBJ1-1, with D possibly TRBD1 on 6 matching bases. This CDR3 region has 15 residues. Germline V lookup: CDR1 SGHVS, CDR2 FNYEAQ. Trimming pared 1 base from V and 6 bases from J, leaving 15 bases between. As DNA, the CDR3 is TGTGCCAGCAGCTTAGAGACAGGAGGAATACCTGAAGCTTTCTTT. Amino acids: CASSLETGGIPEAFF. Using reference TRBV7-6 and TRBJ1-1 for the parts outside the CDR3, the full variable domain is GAGVSQSPRYKVTKRGQDVALRCDPISGHVSLYWYRQALGQGPEFLTYFNYEAQQDKSGLPNDRFSAERPEGSISTLTIQRTEQRDSAMYRCASSLETGGIPEAFFGQGTRLTVV.

The J gene is TRBJ2-5, the V gene TRBV6-5, with D maybe TRBD2 (6 bases). V dropped 2 bases and J dropped 5 bases, with 12 bases sitting between them. The CDR3 extends over 14 amino acids. The germline gives CDR1 MNHEY, CDR2 SVGAGI. DNA for the CDR3: TGTGCCAGCAGTTACCGGGAGCGGCCGGAGACCCAGTACTTC. Translated, it gives CASSYRERPETQYF.

This chain connects TRBV6-6 to TRBJ2-3; 7 positions agree with TRBD2. With V trimmed by 1 base and J by 2 bases, 6 bases remained unmatched. The V gene's germline CDR1 is MNHNY and CDR2 SVGAGI (reference sequence). This CDR3 spans 16 amino acids. For the CDR3, the DNA is TGTGCCAGCAGTTACTACGGGGGGTCGAACACAGATACGCAGTATTTT. Translated: CASSYYGGSNTDTQYF.